The T cell receptor (beta chain) described here comes from a study of blood T cell repertoires in COVID-19 (TCRdb year 2020). Looking at the study overall: Samples covering the acute and convalescent phases of COVID-19 were provided by collaborators in the United States, Italy and Spain. The material from the prospective study consisted of cDNA or gDNA derived from T cells, B-cell-depleted T cells, or PBMCs. The dataset comprised deeply sampled blood TCRbeta repertoires from subjects exposed to, actively infected with, or recovered from COVID-19. The repertoires were released in a freely available public database intended as a resource for research on the immune response to SARS-CoV-2. The samples were drawn from the first 160 participants of the ongoing ImmuneRACE study and from over a thousand subjects provided by 6 global collaborators. A de-identified subject ID, COVID-19 status, age in years and sex were almost always included in the sample metadata. HLA class I and class II types, where available, came from metadata supplied by the sample provider rather than from assay-based typing. Broader findings and caveats from the paper: The amount of clinical and demographic metadata varied by source and participant and was provided uncurated.

The collaborating institutions used their own protocols to collect whole blood in K2EDTA tubes. For TCRbeta analysis, collaborators shipped samples as frozen whole blood, isolated PBMCs, or DNA extracted from either of those sample types. As regards this clone: Which antigen it targets is not known. It has no much larger one-base neighbor in the sample; base qualities were not kept.

Spanning cysteine to phenylalanine, the CDR3 consists of 14 amino acids. Only the CDR3 region is kept as DNA, spanning 42 bases read in frame from base 1. V is shortened by 6 bases, J by 1 base, and the region joining them spans 12 bases. The germline V gene encodes CDR1 MGHRA and CDR2 YSYEKL. The immunoSEQ Assay, a bias-controlled multiplex PCR, was used to amplify TCRbeta CDR3 regions from genomic DNA. As for the original processing: Nucleated cell counts per sample were estimated from amplification of reference gene primers within the assay. To quantify the absolute abundance of each unique TCRbeta CDR3 rearrangement, sequence reads were collapsed and filtered. For each sample, productive Simpson clonality was calculated as the square root of Simpson's diversity index over productive rearrangements. TCRdb took over this immuneACCESS table, retaining in-frame rearrangements with V and J assigned. Such tables are incomplete; in checked studies, under half of the missing clones stem from an unresolved V gene, and the remainder is unexplained. V, J and clone size are taken as reported in that table, and D and trimming were inferred from the DNA itself. This sample is represented by roughly 130,000 clones; about nine tenths of them were singletons. The ten largest clonotypes hold approximately 4.3% of the sample.

The sequence came from a middle-aged man with acute or convalescent COVID-19. The V and J segments used are TRBV4-1 and TRBJ1-1; no D gene can be assigned with confidence. The sample consisted of peripheral blood. The CDR3 corresponds to CASSSEVTNTEAFF. The DNA is TGCGCCAGCAGTTCAGAGGTGACGAACACTGAAGCTTTCTTT.